Each of the 10 T cell receptor beta chains below was sequenced from the same sample in a study of cytomegalovirus exposure and HLA in healthy donors. The table came from immunoSEQ multiplex PCR; TCRdb's copy has only in-frame clones and leaves some out. The data show roughly 220,000 clones, with approximately 80% seen just once and roughly an eighth held by the top ten. The source material was PBMCs. These receptors all stem from a woman aged 25-40 years in good health and CMV-seropositive.

CDR3 bases: TGTGCCAGCAGCTTAGTTGGGGTTTGGGGCTACACCTTC. Translation: CASSLVGVWGYTF. V is TRBV13 and J is TRBJ1-2; D is undetermined. Per germline, CDR1 PRHDT and CDR2 FYEKMQ (reference sequence). Trimming removed 1 base from V and 8 bases from J, with 11 bases in between. This CDR3 is built from 13 residues.

This clone showed up just once. The chain employs TRBV2 and TRBJ1-1; D uncertain. The CDR3 is 11 amino acids. The ends were cut back, 3 bases at V and 8 bases at J, with 7 bases in the middle. Germline CDR1 SNHLY, CDR2 FYNNEI. CDR3 DNA sequence: TGTGCCAGCAGTGATTTGGGAGAAGCTTTCTTT. Translated: CASSDLGEAFF.

This chain links TRBV6-1 with TRBJ1-5, with a possible D match to TRBD1 (5 bases). Germline V lookup: CDR1 MNHNS, CDR2 SASEGT. Trimming shortened V by 5 bases and J by 3 bases, and 11 bases separated the two germline ends. CDR3 length equals 14 residues. CDR3 DNA: TGTGCCAGCAGTTCAGGGCACGTCAATCAGCCCCAGCATTTT. Amino acid sequence: CASSSGHVNQPQHF.

CDR3 amino acids: CASSLDPNEQFF. The CDR3 nucleotides are TGTGCCAGCAGCTTGGATCCCAATGAGCAGTTCTTC. The rearrangement joins TRBV5-6 to TRBJ2-1; D ambiguous. Trimming removed 0 bases at V and 6 bases at J, with 4 bases between. CDR3 length equals 12 residues. Germline CDR1 and CDR2: SGHDT and YYEEEE.

The rearrangement uses TRBV12-2 and TRBJ2-7. TRBV12-2 is listed as a pseudogene. The CDR3 is 14 amino acids. Here the CDR3 reads CASRFRDGSYEQYF. CDR3 nucleotide sequence: TGTGCAAGTCGCTTCCGGGACGGGTCCTACGAGCAGTACTTC.

J is TRBJ1-1 and V is TRBV6-5, with D unclear. Trimming left V 2 bases short and J 2 bases short, with 9 bases between. Germline V CDR1 and CDR2: MNHEY, SVGAGI. The CDR3 covers 14 residues. The CDR3 DNA reads as TGTGCCAGCAGTTACGAGCTAGCAAACACTGAAGCTTTCTTT. The encoded protein is CASSYELANTEAFF.

The rearrangement uses TRBV28 and TRBJ1-2, with D unresolved. The germline gives CDR1 MDHEN, CDR2 SYDVKM. With 3 bases removed from V and 4 bases from J, the gap between germline ends came to 12 bases. CDR3 length: 14 residues. The DNA of the CDR3 is TGTGCCAGCAGTTTTGAGACATCTACCTATGGCTACACCTTC. This translates into CASSFETSTYGYTF.

The chain couples TRBV27 to TRBJ1-1, with D perhaps TRBD1 (6 bases). V shed 6 bases and J shed 6 bases, with 11 bases lying between them. CDR1 and CDR2 from the germline V gene are MNHEY and SMNVEV (reference sequence). The CDR3 loop spans 12 amino acids. CDR3: CASRTRGAEAFF. CDR3 in DNA: TGTGCCAGCAGGACTAGGGGGGCTGAAGCTTTCTTT.

The V call is TRBV6-1, the J call TRBJ1-5, with D possibly matching TRBD1 (5 bases). Germline V gene sequence: CDR1 MNHNS, CDR2 SASEGT. V was clipped by 10 bases and J by 1 base, with 17 bases between them. This CDR3 region has 15 residues. The CDR3 region is CAKLDKFKSNQPQHF. The CDR3 DNA reads as TGTGCCAAACTGGACAAGTTTAAGAGCAATCAGCCCCAGCATTTT.

The CDR3 protein is CASSATGYHEQYF. CDR3 bases: TGTGCCAGCAGCGCGACAGGGTACCACGAGCAGTACTTC. The V call is TRBV9, the J call TRBJ2-7; 7 bases are a match to TRBD1. The CDR3 covers 13 residues. Germline CDR1 and CDR2: SGDLS and YYNGEE. Losses at the gene ends were 3 bases for V and 5 bases for J; bases not matched to a gene: 5. Supplemented by reference TRBV9 and TRBJ2-7, the full variable domain reads DSGVTQTPKHLITATGQRVTLRCSPRSGDLSVYWYQQSLDQGLQFLIQYYNGEERAKGNILERFSAQQFPDLHSELNLSSLELGDSALYFCASSATGYHEQYFGPGTRLTVT.